This entry concerns a single T cell receptor (beta chain). The data stem from a study of blood T cell repertoires in COVID-19. The wider study: T cells, B-cell-depleted T cells, or PBMCs supplied cDNA or gDNA.

This CDR3 has 15 residues. The junction had 3 bases not matched to a gene; V was cut back by 6 bases and J by 0 bases. CDR1 and CDR2 from the germline V gene are MRHNA and SNTAGT. Original data processing: Reference gene primer amplification in the assay estimated nucleated cell counts. The assay was immunoSEQ multiplex PCR, and TCRdb's table has in-frame clones only and misses some. V and J calls and clone size follow that table, whereas D and trimming were derived from the DNA. The profile shows under 400,000 clones, around 87% of them singletons. Sequenced material: PBMCs or T cells enriched from blood (not recorded which). This clonotype was obtained from a middle-aged man in a cohort exposed to, infected with or recovered from COVID-19 (not recorded which). The rearrangement links TRBV6-4 to TRBJ2-3; 10 nucleotides match TRBD2. The CDR3 is CASSLLAGSTDTQYF. The CDR3 DNA sequence: TGTGCCAGCAGCTTACTAGCGGGGAGCACAGATACGCAGTATTTT.